This T cell receptor (beta chain) was retrieved from a study of cytomegalovirus exposure and HLA in healthy donors. CDR1 and CDR2 from the germline V gene are LGHNA and YSLEER. V shed 1 base and J shed 0 bases, with 9 bases lying between them. The length of the CDR3 is 16 residues. Findings and caveats of the study: A later analysis linked a missense DCLRE1C variant to TCR beta V- and J-gene trimming. Later, TCR association rates were found to vary by HLA locus, highest for DRB1 and lowest for HLA-C. A later analysis reportedly found fewer N-insertions in an Asian-associated ancestry cluster than the roughly 730-donor mean.

60 Vbeta and 13 Jbeta primers were used in PCR. In the original processing: In a later analysis, the count reached tens of millions of unique TCR beta chains, with approximately 11 million shared. Sequenced by immunoSEQ multiplex PCR; TCRdb stores in-frame clones only, minus some. V and J calls and clone size follow that table, whereas D and trimming were derived from the DNA. The sample holds approximately 160,000 clones, over 70% seen once. Turning to this clone: Antigen: not known.

The specimen sequenced was PBMCs. This TCR was recovered from a man between 45 and 60 years old in good health and CMV-seropositive. This chain connects TRBV4-3 to TRBJ2-2; D remains ambiguous. The CDR3 region is CASSQVASANTGELFF. The CDR3 DNA follows: TGCGCCAGCAGCCAAGTGGCATCAGCGAACACCGGGGAGCTGTTTTTT.